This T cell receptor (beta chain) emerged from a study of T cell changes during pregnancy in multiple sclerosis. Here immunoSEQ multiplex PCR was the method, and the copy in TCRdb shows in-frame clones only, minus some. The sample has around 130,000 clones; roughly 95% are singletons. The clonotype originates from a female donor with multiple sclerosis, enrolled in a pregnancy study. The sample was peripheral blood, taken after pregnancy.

CDR3 region: CASSLYGSSDTQYF. CDR3 coding DNA: TGTGCCAGCAGCTTATACGGGAGCTCAGATACGCAGTATTTT. The V and J genes are TRBV7-6 and TRBJ2-3; a possible D gene is TRBD2 (6 bases). The CDR3 is made up of 14 amino acids. Looked up from germline, CDR1 is SGHVS and CDR2 is FNYEAQ. The V and J ends lost 2 bases and 4 bases respectively, with 10 bases between them.